The 5 T cell receptor beta chains reported below all come from one sample, sequenced in a study of early T cells in non-severe SARS-CoV-2 infection. TCRdb passed the 5' RACE reads through MiXCR, listing each CDR3 protein once. The table includes about 30,000 distinct CDR3 sequences, approximately 5.4% detected once. Sequenced sample: whole blood. These receptor sequences come from an adult who was a healthcare worker with PCR-confirmed SARS-CoV-2 infection or an uninfected control (not recorded which).

The table lists this clonotype with many counts. The rearrangement links TRBV30 to TRBJ2-3; 11 positions agree with TRBD2. The junction had 10 bases not matched to a gene; V was cut back by 2 bases and J by 3 bases. From germline, CDR1 is GTSNPN and CDR2 SVGIG (reference sequence). The CDR3 runs to 17 residues. The CDR3 bases are TGTGCCTGGAGTCACAACCCGGGACTAGCGGTGACAGATACGCAGTATTTT. This codes for CAWSHNPGLAVTDTQYF.

This clonotype was counted many times. The chain joins TRBV20-1 to TRBJ2-4; 7 nucleotides align to TRBD1. This CDR3 is 13 amino acids long. J gave up 8 bases and V 5 bases, and 9 bases lay outside the gene matches. Per the germline V gene, CDR1 is DFQATT and CDR2 is SNEGSKA (reference sequence). The CDR3 loop reads CSAGRQGSHIQYF. In DNA form, the CDR3 reads TGCAGTGCTGGAAGACAGGGTTCACACATTCAGTACTTC.

This clonotype was detected a few times. CDR3 sequence reads: CASSRYRANQPQHF. CDR3 DNA: TGTGCCAGCAGCCGCTACAGGGCTAATCAGCCCCAGCATTTT. The V call is TRBV5-6, the J call TRBJ1-5, with D perhaps TRBD1 (6 bases). The length of the CDR3 is 14 residues. CDR1 and CDR2 from the germline V gene are SGHDT and YYEEEE. V gave up 4 bases and J gave up 4 bases, with 12 bases separating them.

This clonotype came up many times. The chain uses TRBV3-1 and TRBJ2-3; D ambiguous. Germline V CDR1 and CDR2: LGHDT, YNNKEL (reference sequence). The V end lost 1 base, the J end lost 4 bases, and 12 bases lay between the germline ends. The CDR3 is 15 residues long. CDR3 protein: CASSQGVRDADTQYF. The CDR3 DNA reads as TGTGCCAGCAGCCAAGGAGTCCGCGACGCAGATACGCAGTATTTT.

In its sample, this clonotype was seen a few times. The chain links TRBV11-2 to TRBJ2-3, with 12 bases aligning to TRBD2. The CDR3 is 15 amino acids. The V and J ends lost 5 bases and 7 bases, in that order; junction bases with no gene match: 7. The germline V gene encodes CDR1 SGHAT and CDR2 FQNNGV. CDR3 in DNA: TGTGCCAGCAGCGCAGGACTAGCGGGACCCTATACGCAGTATTTT. Its protein product is CASSAGLAGPYTQYF. The whole variable domain, remainder taken from reference TRBV11-2 and TRBJ2-3, is EAGVAQSPRYKIIEKRQSVAFWCNPISGHATLYWYQQILGQGPKLLIQFQNNGVVDDSQLPKDRFSAERLKGVDSTLKIQPAKLEDSAVYLCASSAGLAGPYTQYFGPGTRLTVL.